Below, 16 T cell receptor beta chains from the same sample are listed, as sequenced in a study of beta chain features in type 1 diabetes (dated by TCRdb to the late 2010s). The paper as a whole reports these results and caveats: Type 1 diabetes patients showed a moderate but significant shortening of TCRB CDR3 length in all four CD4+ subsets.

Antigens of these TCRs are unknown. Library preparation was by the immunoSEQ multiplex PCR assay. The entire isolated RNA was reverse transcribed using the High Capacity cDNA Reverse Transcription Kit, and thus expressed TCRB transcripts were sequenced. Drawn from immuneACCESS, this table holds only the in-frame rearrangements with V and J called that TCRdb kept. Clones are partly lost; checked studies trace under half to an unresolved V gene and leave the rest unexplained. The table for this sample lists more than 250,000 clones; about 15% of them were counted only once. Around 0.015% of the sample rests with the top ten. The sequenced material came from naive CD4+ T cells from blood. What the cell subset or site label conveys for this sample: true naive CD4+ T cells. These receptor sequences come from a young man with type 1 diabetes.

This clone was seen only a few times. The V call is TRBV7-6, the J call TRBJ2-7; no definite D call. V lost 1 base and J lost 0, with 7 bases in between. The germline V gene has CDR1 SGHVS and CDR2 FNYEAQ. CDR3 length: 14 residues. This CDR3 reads CASSLDISSYEQYF. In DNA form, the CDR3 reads TGTGCCAGCAGCTTAGATATATCCTCCTACGAGCAGTACTTC. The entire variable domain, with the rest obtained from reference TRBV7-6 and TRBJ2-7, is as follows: GAGVSQSPRYKVTKRGQDVALRCDPISGHVSLYWYRQALGQGPEFLTYFNYEAQQDKSGLPNDRFSAERPEGSISTLTIQRTEQRDSAMYRCASSLDISSYEQYFGPGTRLTVT.

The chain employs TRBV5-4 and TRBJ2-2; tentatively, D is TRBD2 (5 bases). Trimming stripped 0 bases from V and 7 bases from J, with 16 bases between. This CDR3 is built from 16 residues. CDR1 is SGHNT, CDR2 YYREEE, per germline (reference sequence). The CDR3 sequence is CASSLERGNTRGELFF. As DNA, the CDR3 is TGTGCCAGCAGCTTGGAACGGGGTAACACACGCGGGGAGCTGTTTTTT.

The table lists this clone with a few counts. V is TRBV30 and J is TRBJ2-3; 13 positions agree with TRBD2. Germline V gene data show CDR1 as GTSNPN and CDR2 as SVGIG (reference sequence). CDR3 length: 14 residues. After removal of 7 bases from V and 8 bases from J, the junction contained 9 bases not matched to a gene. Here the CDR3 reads CASGTSGDLATQYF. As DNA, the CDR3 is TGTGCCTCGGGGACTAGCGGGGACCTCGCTACGCAGTATTTT.

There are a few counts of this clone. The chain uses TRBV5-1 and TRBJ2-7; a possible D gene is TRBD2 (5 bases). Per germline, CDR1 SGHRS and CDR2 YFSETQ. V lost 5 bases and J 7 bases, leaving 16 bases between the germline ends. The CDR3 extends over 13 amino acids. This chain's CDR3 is CASSFQPSGEQYF. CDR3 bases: TGCGCCAGCAGTTTCCAGCCGTCGGGGGAGCAGTACTTC. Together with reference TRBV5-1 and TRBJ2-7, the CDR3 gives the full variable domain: KAGVTQTPRYLIKTRGQQVTLSCSPISGHRSVSWYQQTPGQGLQFLFEYFSETQRNKGNFPGRFSGRQFSNSRSEMNVSTLELGDSALYLCASSFQPSGEQYFGPGTRLTVT.

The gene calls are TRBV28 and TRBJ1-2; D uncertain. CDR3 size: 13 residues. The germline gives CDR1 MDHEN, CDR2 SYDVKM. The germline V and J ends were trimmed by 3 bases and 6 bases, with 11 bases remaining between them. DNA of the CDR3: TGTGCCAGCAGTTTCTTGGGAGGCAATGGCTACACCTTC. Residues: CASSFLGGNGYTF.

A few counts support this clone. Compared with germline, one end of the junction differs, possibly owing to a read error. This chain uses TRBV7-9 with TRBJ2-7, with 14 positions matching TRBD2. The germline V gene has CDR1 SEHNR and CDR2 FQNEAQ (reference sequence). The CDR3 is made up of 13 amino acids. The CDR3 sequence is CASSSGTSGSRGF. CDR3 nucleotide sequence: TGTGCCAGCAGCTCTGGGACTAGCGGGAGTCGGGGCTTC.

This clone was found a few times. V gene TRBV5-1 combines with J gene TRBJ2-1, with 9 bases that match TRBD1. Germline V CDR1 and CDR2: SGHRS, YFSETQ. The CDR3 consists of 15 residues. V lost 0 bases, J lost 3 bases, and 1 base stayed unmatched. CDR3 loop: CASSLEGQGYNEQFF. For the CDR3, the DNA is TGCGCCAGCAGCTTGGAGGGACAGGGCTACAATGAGCAGTTCTTC.

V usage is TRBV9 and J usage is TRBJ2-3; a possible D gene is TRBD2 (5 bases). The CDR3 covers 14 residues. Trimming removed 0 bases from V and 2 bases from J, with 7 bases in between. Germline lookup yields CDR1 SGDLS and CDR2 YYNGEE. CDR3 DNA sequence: TGTGCCAGCAGCGTAGGGACTTTCACAGATACGCAGTATTTT. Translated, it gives CASSVGTFTDTQYF.

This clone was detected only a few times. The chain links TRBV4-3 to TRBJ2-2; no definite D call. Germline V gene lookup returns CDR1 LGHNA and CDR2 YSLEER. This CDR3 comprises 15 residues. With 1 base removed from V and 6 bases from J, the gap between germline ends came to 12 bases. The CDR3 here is CASSQVHFPAGELFF. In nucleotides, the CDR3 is TGCGCCAGCAGCCAAGTCCACTTCCCTGCCGGGGAGCTGTTTTTT.

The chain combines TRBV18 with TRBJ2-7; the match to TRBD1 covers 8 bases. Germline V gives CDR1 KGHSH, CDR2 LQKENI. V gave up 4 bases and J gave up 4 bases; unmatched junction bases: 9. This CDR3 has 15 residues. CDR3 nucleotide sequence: TGTGCCAGCTCACTTCGACAGGGGAGTCTTTACGAGCAGTACTTC. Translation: CASSLRQGSLYEQYF.

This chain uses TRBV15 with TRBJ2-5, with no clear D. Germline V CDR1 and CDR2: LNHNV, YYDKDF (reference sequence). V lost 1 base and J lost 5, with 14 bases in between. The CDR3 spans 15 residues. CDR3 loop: CATSRGGTLVETQYF. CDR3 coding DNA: TGTGCCACCAGCAGAGGAGGCACCCTGGTTGAGACCCAGTACTTC.

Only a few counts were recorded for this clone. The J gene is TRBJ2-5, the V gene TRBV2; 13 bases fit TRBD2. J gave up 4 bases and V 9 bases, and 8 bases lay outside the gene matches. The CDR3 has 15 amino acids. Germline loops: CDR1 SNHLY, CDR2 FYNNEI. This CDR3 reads CARGTSGNRGETQYF. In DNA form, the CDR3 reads TGTGCCAGAGGGACTAGCGGGAATCGAGGAGAGACCCAGTACTTC.

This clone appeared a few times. In DNA form, the CDR3 reads TGTGCCAGCAGCTTAAATAGGCTTGGGGCGGCAGATACGCAGTATTTT. It specifies CASSLNRLGAADTQYF. V and J are TRBV7-9 and TRBJ2-3, with D possibly matching TRBD1 (5 bases). Germline CDR1 SEHNR, CDR2 FQNEAQ (reference sequence). V was clipped by 2 bases and J by 4 bases, with 16 bases between them. The CDR3 totals 16 residues. Using reference TRBV7-9 and TRBJ2-3 for the parts outside the CDR3, the full variable domain is DTGVSQNPRHKITKRGQNVTFRCDPISEHNRLYWYRQTLGQGPEFLTYFQNEAQLEKSRLLSDRFSAERPKGSFSTLEIQRTEQGDSAMYLCASSLNRLGAADTQYFGPGTRLTVL.

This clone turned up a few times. The CDR3, as DNA: TGCGCCAGCAGCTTGCGACGGGAAGAGACCCAGTACTTC. Translated, it gives CASSLRREETQYF. The V call is TRBV5-1, the J call TRBJ2-5, with D uncertain. Germline V gene sequence: CDR1 SGHRS, CDR2 YFSETQ. Trimming cost V 1 base and J 3 bases, with 7 bases left between them. CDR3 size: 13 residues.

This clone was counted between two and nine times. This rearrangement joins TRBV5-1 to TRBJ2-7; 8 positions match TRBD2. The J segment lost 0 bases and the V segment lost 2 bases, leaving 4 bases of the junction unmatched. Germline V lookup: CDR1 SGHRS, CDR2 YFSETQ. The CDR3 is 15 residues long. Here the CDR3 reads CASSLLAGSSYEQYF. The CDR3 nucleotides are TGCGCCAGCAGCTTATTAGCGGGGTCCTCCTACGAGCAGTACTTC. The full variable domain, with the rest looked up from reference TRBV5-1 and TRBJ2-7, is KAGVTQTPRYLIKTRGQQVTLSCSPISGHRSVSWYQQTPGQGLQFLFEYFSETQRNKGNFPGRFSGRQFSNSRSEMNVSTLELGDSALYLCASSLLAGSSYEQYFGPGTRLTVT.

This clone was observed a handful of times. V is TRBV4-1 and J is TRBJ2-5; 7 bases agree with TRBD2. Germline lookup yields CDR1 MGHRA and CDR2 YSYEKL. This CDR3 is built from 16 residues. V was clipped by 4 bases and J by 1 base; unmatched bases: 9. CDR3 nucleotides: TGCGCCAGCAGCCGGGTATCTAGCGGCTTCCAAGAGACCCAGTACTTC. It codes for CASSRVSSGFQETQYF.